The 28 T cell receptor beta chains below were found in one sample sequenced in a study of blood T cells in healthy people across ages. A J-beta primer mix and a sample-barcoded 5' primer were used in a second PCR of about 7 to 11 cycles. A single record per CDR3 protein comes from TCRdb applying MiXCR to the 5' RACE reads. There are 750,000 to 850,000 distinct CDR3 sequences in the sample; around 25% occur only once, and under 4.5% lies in the top ten. These same data were also listed under a study on T cells of mothers and their children.

Sequencing was performed on blood. The receptors derive from a boy between 10 and 17 years old in good health.

This clonotype is a singleton in its sample. The chain combines TRBV7-3 with TRBJ2-3; 12 bases fit TRBD2. Germline CDR1 is SGHTA and CDR2 is FQGTGA. V was pared by 4 bases and J by 3 bases, with 5 bases of the junction left unmatched. CDR3 length: 16 residues. The CDR3, as DNA: TGTGCCAGCAGCTATGACGGGACTAGCGGGACAGATACGCAGTATTTT. It yields the protein CASSYDGTSGTDTQYF.

Only a few counts were recorded for this clonotype. The chain combines TRBV10-3 with TRBJ2-1; 10 bases are a match to TRBD2. The germline CDR1 and CDR2 sequences are ENHRY and SYGVKD. The V segment lost 3 bases and the J segment 2 bases; nucleotides outside the gene matches: 1. This CDR3 is built from 15 residues. This CDR3 reads CAISDLAGAYNEQFF. For the CDR3, the DNA is TGTGCCATCAGTGACCTAGCGGGAGCCTACAATGAGCAGTTCTTC.

There are a few counts of this clonotype. The chain uses TRBV20-1 and TRBJ2-3; D uncertain. This CDR3 has 12 amino acids. Trimming removed 5 bases from V and 4 bases from J, with 10 bases in between. Germline V gene data show CDR1 as DFQATT and CDR2 as SNEGSKA (reference sequence). The CDR3 loop reads CSAPSLADTQYF. DNA of the CDR3: TGCAGTGCTCCCTCCCTGGCAGATACGCAGTATTTT.

V is TRBV7-8 and J is TRBJ1-5; 9 positions agree with TRBD1. This CDR3 has 14 amino acids. After removal of 9 bases from V and 4 bases from J, the junction contained 7 bases not matched to a gene. Germline CDR1 reads SGHVS; CDR2 reads FQNEAQ. The CDR3 coding sequence is TGTGCCAGTTGGACAGGGGATATAAATCAGCCCCAGCATTTT. This codes for CASWTGDINQPQHF.

In this sample, this clonotype turned up a few times. The chain joins TRBV5-1 to TRBJ2-4; D perhaps matches TRBD1 (6 bases). The V end was cut by 5 bases, the J end by 0 bases, with 18 bases between. CDR3 size: 17 residues. The germline V gene encodes CDR1 SGHRS and CDR2 YFSETQ. The CDR3 is CASSLLRTDKAKNIQYF. CDR3 sequence (DNA): TGCGCCAGCAGTTTACTGAGGACAGATAAAGCCAAAAACATTCAGTACTTC.

This clonotype showed up just a few times. This rearrangement joins TRBV5-1 to TRBJ1-2; 8 bases agree with TRBD1. With V trimmed by 4 bases and J by 10 bases, 6 bases remained unmatched. This CDR3 comprises 12 residues. Germline CDR1 reads SGHRS; CDR2 reads YFSETQ. The DNA for the CDR3 is TGCGCCAGCAGCATAGACAGGGGTGACTACACCTTC. It is translated as CASSIDRGDYTF.

The chain employs TRBV6-2 or TRBV6-3 and TRBJ2-5; 7 positions agree with TRBD1. The DNA end is more similar to TRBJ2-7, so the J call may be wrong. The CDR3 has 16 residues. From germline, CDR1 is MNHEY and CDR2 SVGEGT. In DNA form, the CDR3 reads TGTGCCAGCAGTTTCCATCGGGACAGCGGCTCCTACGAGCAGTACTTC. Its protein product is CASSFHRDSGSYEQYF.

The rearrangement links TRBV10-3 to TRBJ1-1; 7 bases fit TRBD1. Trimming at V came to 6 bases and at J to 1 base, leaving 5 bases not matched to a gene. The CDR3 extends over 14 amino acids. CDR1 is ENHRY and CDR2 is SYGVKD in the germline V gene. CDR3 coding DNA: TGTGCCATCAGCTCCGGGACAGAGAACACTGAAGCTTTCTTT. The encoded protein is CAISSGTENTEAFF.

The chain employs TRBV6-5 and TRBJ2-7, with 10 nucleotides matching TRBD1. The trim removed 5 bases at V and 4 bases at J, leaving 8 bases unmatched. CDR3 length: 15 residues. Germline CDR1 and CDR2: MNHEY and SVGAGI. The CDR3 sequence: CASSPGQGIKYEQYF. In DNA form, the CDR3 reads TGTGCCAGCAGTCCGGGACAGGGGATCAAATACGAGCAGTACTTC.

The table lists this clonotype with a few counts. V usage is TRBV6-1 and J usage is TRBJ2-5; 7 positions match TRBD2. The CDR3 contains 15 residues. Trimming at V came to 2 bases and at J to 1 base, leaving 4 bases not matched to a gene. CDR1 is MNHNS and CDR2 is SASEGT in the germline V gene. The CDR3 loop reads CASSEMGLTQETQYF. The CDR3 bases are TGTGCCAGCAGTGAAATGGGACTAACCCAAGAGACCCAGTACTTC.

With respect to this clonotype: Compared with germline, one end of the junction differs, possibly owing to a read error. V is TRBV30 and J is TRBJ2-4; 13 nucleotides agree with TRBD2. Germline CDR1 reads GTSNPN; CDR2 reads SVGIG (reference sequence). The CDR3 extends over 14 amino acids. CDR3 region: CAWSPTSGGDIQCF. The CDR3 DNA follows: TGTGCCTGGAGCCCTACTAGCGGGGGGGACATTCAGTGCTTC.

This chain joins TRBV12-3 or TRBV12-4 and TRBJ1-2, with D perhaps matching TRBD1 (5 bases). V lost 0 bases to trimming and J lost 4 bases, with 15 bases between them. The CDR3 is 16 residues long. The CDR3 DNA reads TGTGCCAGCAGTTTAGCTCCCAGGGTCGTAGGCTATGGCTACACCTTC. Translating gives CASSLAPRVVGYGYTF.

This clonotype turned up a few times. The chain uses TRBV7-2 and TRBJ2-5, with D tentatively TRBD1 (6 bases). Germline values: CDR1 SGHTA, CDR2 FQGNSA. The length of the CDR3 is 15 residues. Deletions cut 5 bases from V and 0 bases from J, with 13 bases between. DNA of the CDR3: TGTGCCAGCAGCCCCTGGACAGACAACCAAGAGACCCAGTACTTC. Its protein is CASSPWTDNQETQYF.

The chain links TRBV29-1 to TRBJ2-3; D call uncertain. The CDR3 spans 13 residues. Germline-derived CDR1 and CDR2 are SQVTM and ANQGSEA. V was pared by 3 bases and J by 1 base, with 8 bases between. The CDR3 DNA reads TGCAGCGTTGAGTTTGTGCGCACAGATACGCAGTATTTT. Protein sequence: CSVEFVRTDTQYF.

This chain's CDR3 is CAWSAQKVRGGYQPQHF. The CDR3 DNA reads TGTGCCTGGAGTGCACAAAAAGTTCGGGGTGGGTACCAGCCCCAGCATTTT. This chain links TRBV30 with TRBJ1-5; D is unresolved. The V gene's germline CDR1 is GTSNPN and CDR2 SVGIG (reference sequence). V lost 1 base to trimming and J lost 7 bases, with 23 bases between them. This CDR3 has 17 residues.

This sequence joins TRBV19 and TRBJ2-5; D might be TRBD1 (5 bases). This CDR3 contains 14 residues. V was trimmed by 5 bases and J by 2 bases, leaving 12 bases between them. Germline V lookup: CDR1 LNHDA, CDR2 SQIVND (reference sequence). CDR3: CASSPQGWQETQYF. The CDR3 nucleotides read TGTGCCAGTAGTCCCCAGGGCTGGCAAGAGACCCAGTACTTC.

The rearrangement uses TRBV5-1 and TRBJ2-5; D perhaps matches TRBD2 (5 bases). The J call may be mistaken, given a closer DNA end match to TRBJ2-7. Germline CDR1 is SGHRS and CDR2 is YFSETQ. The CDR3 is 15 residues long. The CDR3 DNA follows: TGCGCCAGCAGCTCCAGAGGCCCGCGGGTCGACGAGCAGTACTTC. Encoded protein: CASSSRGPRVDEQYF.

This clonotype was observed a handful of times. The chain links TRBV29-1 to TRBJ2-7; D may be TRBD1 (6 bases). This CDR3 spans 12 amino acids. Trimming left V 7 bases short and J 2 bases short, with 12 bases between. Germline V gives CDR1 SQVTM, CDR2 ANQGSEA. The DNA for the CDR3 is TGCAGCGCCAAAACAGGGACCTACGAGCAGTACTTC. Its protein is CSAKTGTYEQYF.

The chain's CDR3 is CASSPQHLSSYNEQFF. CDR3 in DNA: TGTGCCAGCAGTCCACAACACCTGAGCTCCTACAATGAGCAGTTCTTC. The genes are TRBV6-6 and TRBJ2-1; D remains unclear. Germline loops: CDR1 MNHNY, CDR2 SVGAGI (reference sequence). V gave up 5 bases and J gave up 0 bases, with 14 bases separating them. The CDR3 is 16 amino acids.

The chain recombines TRBV6-5 with TRBJ2-5; no definite D call. V shed 10 bases and J shed 10 bases, with 19 bases lying between them. Germline assignment: CDR1 MNHEY and CDR2 SVGAGI. The CDR3 is 12 amino acids. The CDR3 spells CATARDLGDQYF. In DNA, the CDR3 is TGTGCCACAGCTAGGGATCTCGGAGACCAGTACTTC.

The chain uses TRBV30 and TRBJ1-4; no firm D call. The CDR3 loop spans 14 amino acids. V lost 0 bases, J lost 0 bases, and 5 bases lay in between. The germline gives CDR1 GTSNPN, CDR2 SVGIG (reference sequence). CDR3 amino acids: CAWSVGTTNEKLFF. The CDR3 DNA sequence: TGTGCCTGGAGTGTAGGAACAACTAATGAAAAACTGTTTTTT.

The chain is built from TRBV5-1 and TRBJ2-5; no clear D gene. V dropped 2 bases and J dropped 0 bases, with 5 bases sitting between them. Germline V gene sequence: CDR1 SGHRS, CDR2 YFSETQ. This CDR3 has 13 amino acids. The CDR3 region is CASSFQDQETQYF. The CDR3 nucleotides read TGCGCCAGCAGCTTCCAGGACCAAGAGACCCAGTACTTC.

Points on this clonotype: Relative to the germline gene, one junction end is altered; a read error may explain this. This rearrangement joins TRBV28 to TRBJ2-2; 14 bases are a match to TRBD2. Per the germline V gene, CDR1 is MDHEN and CDR2 is SYDVKM. This CDR3 spans 18 amino acids. CDR3 bases: TGTGCCAGCAGTTTGACTAGCGGGGGGGCTTATGGCGCCGGGGAGCTGTCTTTT. Protein product: CASSLTSGGAYGAGELSF.

This clonotype was detected only a few times. The chain couples TRBV29-1 to TRBJ2-2; D may correspond to TRBD1 or TRBD2 (5 bases each). This CDR3 has 13 amino acids. Trimming removed 4 bases from V and 2 bases from J, with 8 bases in between. Germline CDR1 reads SQVTM; CDR2 reads ANQGSEA. CDR3 in DNA: TGCAGCGTTGTGGGGGTAAACACCGGGGAGCTGTTTTTT. It specifies CSVVGVNTGELFF.

The chain links TRBV4-1 to TRBJ2-7, with D possibly being TRBD1 or TRBD2 (5 bases each). Looked up from germline, CDR1 is MGHRA and CDR2 is YSYEKL. This CDR3 comprises 17 residues. V lost 4 bases, J lost 0 bases, and 19 bases lay in between. The CDR3: CASSRGVQPESSYEQYF. Here the CDR3 DNA reads TGCGCCAGCAGCCGAGGGGTTCAGCCCGAAAGCTCCTACGAGCAGTACTTC.

This clonotype was seen more than once but under ten times. V gene TRBV7-6 combines with J gene TRBJ2-5, with 7 bases aligning to TRBD1. The better agreement between TRBJ2-7 and the DNA end casts doubt on the J call. CDR3 length: 14 amino acids. CDR1 is SGHVS, CDR2 FNYEAQ, per germline. Written as DNA, the CDR3 is TGTGCCAGCAGCACAATGGGACAGAACTACGAGCAGTACTTC. It is translated as CASSTMGQNYEQYF.

CDR3 sequence reads: CAIKRTGVWIQYF. The CDR3 DNA reads as TGTGCCATAAAAAGGACAGGGGTTTGGATTCAGTACTTC. J is TRBJ2-4 and V is TRBV28; 9 bases are a match to TRBD1. With 10 bases clipped from V and 10 bases from J, the junction kept 11 bases outside the gene matches. CDR1 and CDR2 from the germline V gene are MDHEN and SYDVKM. The CDR3 consists of 13 residues.

The chain uses TRBV6-6 and TRBJ2-2, with a tentative D call TRBD1 (5 bases). V lost 7 bases and J 6 bases, leaving 18 bases between the germline ends. Germline lookup yields CDR1 MNHNY and CDR2 SVGAGI (reference sequence). The CDR3 contains 15 residues. The CDR3: CASNPRGAYSGELFF. CDR3 sequence (DNA): TGTGCCAGCAATCCAAGGGGTGCCTACTCCGGGGAGCTGTTTTTT.